This T cell receptor beta chain was identified in a study of CXCR3-negative and CXCR3-positive naive CD8 T cells. Turning to this clonotype: Antigen specificity is unknown.

The authors prepared UMI-labeled TRB cDNA libraries by 5' RACE. TCRdb re-called the 5' RACE reads and shows each CDR3 protein once, DNA omitted. This table lists 65,000 to 85,000 distinct CDR3 sequences. Findings and caveats of the study: No difference in surface CD5 was seen between naive subsets, and TCR strength was inferred from TRB CDR3 properties. Whereas both naive subsets had comparably high diversity, memory CD8+ cells had much lower diversity.

Germline V CDR1 and CDR2: SGHRS, YFSETQ. This CDR3 contains 14 residues. This clonotype was obtained from a human donor in good health. Some clones in this sample may be carry-over from other donors' samples. Source material: naive CXCR3- CD8+ T cells from blood. Subset of the sample: CD45RO-CCR7+CD27+CD95- naive CD8+ T cells lacking CXCR3 (TNR3-). This sequence joins TRBV5-1 and TRBJ2-7; TCRdb's D call of TRBD1 is untestable without DNA. The chain's CDR3 is CASSLQGATGEQYF.